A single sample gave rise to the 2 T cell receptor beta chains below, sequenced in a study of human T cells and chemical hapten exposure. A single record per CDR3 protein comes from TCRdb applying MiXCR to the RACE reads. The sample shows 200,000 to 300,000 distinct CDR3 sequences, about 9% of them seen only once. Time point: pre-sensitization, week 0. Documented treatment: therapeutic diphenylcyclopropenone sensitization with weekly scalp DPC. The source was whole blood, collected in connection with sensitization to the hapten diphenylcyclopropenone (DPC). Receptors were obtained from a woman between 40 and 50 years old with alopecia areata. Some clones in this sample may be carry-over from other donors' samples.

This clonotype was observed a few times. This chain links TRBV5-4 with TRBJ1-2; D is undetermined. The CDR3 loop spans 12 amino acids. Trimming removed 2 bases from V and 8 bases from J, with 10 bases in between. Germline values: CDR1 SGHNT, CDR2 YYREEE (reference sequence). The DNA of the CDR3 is TGTGCCAGCAGCTTAGACTGGAGAGGCTACACCTTC. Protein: CASSLDWRGYTF.

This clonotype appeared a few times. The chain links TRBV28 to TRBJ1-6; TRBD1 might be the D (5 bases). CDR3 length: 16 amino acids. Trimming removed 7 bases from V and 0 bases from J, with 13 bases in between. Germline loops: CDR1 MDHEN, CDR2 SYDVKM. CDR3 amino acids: CASMGQPYSYNSPLHF. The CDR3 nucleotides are TGTGCCAGCATGGGGCAGCCATACTCCTATAATTCACCCCTCCACTTT.